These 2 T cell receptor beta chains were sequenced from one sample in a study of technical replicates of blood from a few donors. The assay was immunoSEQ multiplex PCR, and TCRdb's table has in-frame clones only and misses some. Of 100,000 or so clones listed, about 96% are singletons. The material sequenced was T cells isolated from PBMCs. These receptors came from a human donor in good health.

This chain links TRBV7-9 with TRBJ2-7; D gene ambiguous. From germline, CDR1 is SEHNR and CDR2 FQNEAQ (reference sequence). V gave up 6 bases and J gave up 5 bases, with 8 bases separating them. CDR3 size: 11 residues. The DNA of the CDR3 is TGTGCCAGCAGACTTCTAGACGAGCAGTACTTC. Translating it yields CASRLLDEQYF.

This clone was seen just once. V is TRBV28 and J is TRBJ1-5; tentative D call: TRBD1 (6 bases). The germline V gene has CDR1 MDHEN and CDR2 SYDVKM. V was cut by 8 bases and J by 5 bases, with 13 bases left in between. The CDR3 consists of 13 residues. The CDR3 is CASWGGLHQPQHF. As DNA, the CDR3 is TGTGCCAGCTGGGGGGGGCTACATCAGCCCCAGCATTTT.